These 4 T cell receptor beta chains came from one sample sequenced in a study of cytomegalovirus exposure and HLA in healthy donors. Primers included in the PCR were 60 Vbeta and 13 Jbeta primers. Profiling relied on immunoSEQ multiplex PCR, and the TCRdb table lists in-frame clones only, not all of them. The table has about 120,000 clones, approximately 78% seen once; the top ten hold just under 8.5%. Sequenced input: PBMCs. The receptors were sampled from a woman aged 40 to 55 in good health and CMV-seropositive.

V usage is TRBV27 and J usage is TRBJ1-2; perhaps TRBD1 as D (5 bases). V lost 5 bases and J lost 4, with 11 bases in between. The CDR3 runs to 13 residues. Germline CDR1 reads MNHEY; CDR2 reads SMNVEV (reference sequence). The CDR3 sequence: CASSIRAGYGYTF. Here the CDR3 DNA reads TGTGCCAGCAGTATCAGGGCTGGCTATGGCTACACCTTC.

The chain joins TRBV5-1 to TRBJ2-7, with 7 bases fitting TRBD1. Germline values: CDR1 SGHRS, CDR2 YFSETQ. This CDR3 contains 14 residues. Trimming took 0 bases from V and 3 from J; bases not matched to a gene: 3. Here the CDR3 DNA reads TGCGCCAGCAGCTTGGGGACAGGAGTCTACGAGCAGTACTTC. Amino acid sequence: CASSLGTGVYEQYF.

This chain connects TRBV2 to TRBJ1-5, with 9 bases that match TRBD1. CDR3 length: 15 amino acids. V lost 4 bases, J lost 6 bases, and 7 bases stayed unmatched. Per germline, CDR1 SNHLY and CDR2 FYNNEI. For the CDR3, the DNA is TGTGCCAGCAGTGTCCAACAGGGGGCGATTCAGCCCCAGCATTTT. Encoded protein: CASSVQQGAIQPQHF.

This clone was seen a handful of times. The J gene is TRBJ1-5, the V gene TRBV5-8; D perhaps matches TRBD1 (6 bases). The V and J ends lost 6 bases and 3 bases respectively, with 16 bases between them. This CDR3 is 15 amino acids long. The germline CDR1 and CDR2 sequences are SGHTS and YDEGEE. CDR3 in DNA: TGTGCCAGCATCCGAACGGGACACCCCAATCAGCCCCAGCATTTT. Translation: CASIRTGHPNQPQHF. The variable domain in full, completed from reference TRBV5-8 and TRBJ1-5, reads EAGVTQSPTHLIKTRGQQATLRCSPISGHTSVYWYQQALGLGLQFLLWYDEGEERNRGNFPPRFSGRQFPNYSSELNVNALELEDSALYLCASIRTGHPNQPQHFGDGTRLSIL.